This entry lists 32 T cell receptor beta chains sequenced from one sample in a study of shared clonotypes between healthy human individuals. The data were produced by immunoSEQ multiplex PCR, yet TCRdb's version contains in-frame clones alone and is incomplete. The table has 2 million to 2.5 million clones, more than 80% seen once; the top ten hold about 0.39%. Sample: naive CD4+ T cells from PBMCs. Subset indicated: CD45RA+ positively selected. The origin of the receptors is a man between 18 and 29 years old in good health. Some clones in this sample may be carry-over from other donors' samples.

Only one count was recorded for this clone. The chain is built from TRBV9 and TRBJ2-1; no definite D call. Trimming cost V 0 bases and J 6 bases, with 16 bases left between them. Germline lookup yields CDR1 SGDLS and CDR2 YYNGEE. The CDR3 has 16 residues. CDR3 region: CASSVVGRTPPNEQFF. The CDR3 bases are TGTGCCAGCAGCGTAGTGGGTAGGACCCCTCCCAATGAGCAGTTCTTC. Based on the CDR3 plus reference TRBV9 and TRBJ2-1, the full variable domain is DSGVTQTPKHLITATGQRVTLRCSPRSGDLSVYWYQQSLDQGLQFLIQYYNGEERAKGNILERFSAQQFPDLHSELNLSSLELGDSALYFCASSVVGRTPPNEQFFGPGTRLTVL.

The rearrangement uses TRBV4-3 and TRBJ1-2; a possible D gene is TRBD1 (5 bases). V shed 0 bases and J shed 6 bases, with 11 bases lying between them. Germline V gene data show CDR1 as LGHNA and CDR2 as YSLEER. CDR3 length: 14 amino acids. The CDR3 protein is CASSQDPGTNGYTF. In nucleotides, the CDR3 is TGCGCCAGCAGCCAAGACCCAGGGACGAATGGCTACACCTTC.

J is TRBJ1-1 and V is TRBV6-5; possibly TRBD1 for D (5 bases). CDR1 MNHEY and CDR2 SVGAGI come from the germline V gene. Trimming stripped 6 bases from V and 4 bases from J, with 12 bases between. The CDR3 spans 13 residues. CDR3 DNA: TGTGCCAGCAGCCAGACAGAGTTCACTGAAGCTTTCTTT. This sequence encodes CASSQTEFTEAFF.

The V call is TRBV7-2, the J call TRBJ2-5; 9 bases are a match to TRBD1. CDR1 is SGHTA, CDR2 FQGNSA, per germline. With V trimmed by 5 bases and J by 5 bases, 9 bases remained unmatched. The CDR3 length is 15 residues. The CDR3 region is CASSPDRGVWETQYF. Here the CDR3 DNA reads TGTGCCAGCAGCCCGGACAGGGGCGTTTGGGAGACCCAGTACTTC.

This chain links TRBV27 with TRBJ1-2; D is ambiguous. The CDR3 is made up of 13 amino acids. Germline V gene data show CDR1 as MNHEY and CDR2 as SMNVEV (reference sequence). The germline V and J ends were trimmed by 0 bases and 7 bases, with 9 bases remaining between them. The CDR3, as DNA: TGTGCCAGCAGTTTATCAGGCCCCTCTGGCTACACCTTC. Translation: CASSLSGPSGYTF.

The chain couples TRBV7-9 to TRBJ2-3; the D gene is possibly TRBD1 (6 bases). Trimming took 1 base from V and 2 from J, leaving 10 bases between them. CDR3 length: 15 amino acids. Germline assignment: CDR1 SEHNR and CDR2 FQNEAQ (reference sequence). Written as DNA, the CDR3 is TGTGCCAGCAGCTTAGAGCAGGGGTCCACAGATACGCAGTATTTT. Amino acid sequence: CASSLEQGSTDTQYF.

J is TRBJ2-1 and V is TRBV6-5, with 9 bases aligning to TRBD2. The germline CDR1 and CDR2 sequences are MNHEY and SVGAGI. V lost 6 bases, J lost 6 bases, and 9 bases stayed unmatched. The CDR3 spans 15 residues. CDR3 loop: CASRPDSGRGNEQFF. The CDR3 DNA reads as TGTGCCAGCAGGCCAGATAGCGGGAGAGGCAATGAGCAGTTCTTC.

The CDR3 DNA follows: TGTGCCAGCAGCTTAGGGTCCTCTAGGAACACTGAAGCTTTCTTT. Residues: CASSLGSSRNTEAFF. This sequence joins TRBV7-6 and TRBJ1-1, with unresolved D. The germline V and J ends were trimmed by 1 base and 1 base, with 10 bases remaining between them. This CDR3 has 15 amino acids. Looked up from germline, CDR1 is SGHVS and CDR2 is FNYEAQ.

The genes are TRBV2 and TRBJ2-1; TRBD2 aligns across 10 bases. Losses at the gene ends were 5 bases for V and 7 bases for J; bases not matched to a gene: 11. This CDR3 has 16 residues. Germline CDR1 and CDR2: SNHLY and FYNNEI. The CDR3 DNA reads TGTGCCAGCAGTACCCCCGGGACTAGCGAACGGAATGAGCAGTTCTTC. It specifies CASSTPGTSERNEQFF.

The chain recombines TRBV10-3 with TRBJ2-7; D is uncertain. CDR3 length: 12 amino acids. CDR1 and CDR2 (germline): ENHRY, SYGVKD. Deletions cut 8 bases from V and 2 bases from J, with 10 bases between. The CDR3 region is CAIAPSAYEQYF. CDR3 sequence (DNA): TGTGCCATCGCCCCGTCGGCCTACGAGCAGTACTTC.

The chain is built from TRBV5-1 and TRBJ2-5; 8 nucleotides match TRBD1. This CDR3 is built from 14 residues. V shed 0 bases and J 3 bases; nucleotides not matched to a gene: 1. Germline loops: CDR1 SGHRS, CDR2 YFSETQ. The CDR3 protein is CASSLVTGEETQYF. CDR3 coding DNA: TGCGCCAGCAGCTTGGTGACAGGGGAAGAGACCCAGTACTTC.

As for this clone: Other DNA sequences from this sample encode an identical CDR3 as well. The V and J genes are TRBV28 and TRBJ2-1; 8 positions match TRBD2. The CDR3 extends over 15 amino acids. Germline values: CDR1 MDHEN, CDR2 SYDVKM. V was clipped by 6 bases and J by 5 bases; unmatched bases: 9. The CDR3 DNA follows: TGTGCCAGCAGCCGTCGCGGGGGGCCCCACAATGAGCAGTTCTTC. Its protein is CASSRRGGPHNEQFF.

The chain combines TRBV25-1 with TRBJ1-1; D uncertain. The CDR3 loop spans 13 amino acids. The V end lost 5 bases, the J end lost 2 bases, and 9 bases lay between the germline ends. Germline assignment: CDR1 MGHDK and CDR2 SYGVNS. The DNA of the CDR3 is TGTGCCAGCAGTCCGGAGGTTAACACTGAAGCTTTCTTT. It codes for CASSPEVNTEAFF.

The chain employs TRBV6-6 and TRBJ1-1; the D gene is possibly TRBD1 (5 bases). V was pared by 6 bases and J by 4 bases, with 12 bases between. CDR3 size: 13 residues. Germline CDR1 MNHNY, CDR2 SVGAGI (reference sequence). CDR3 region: CASRGDGTTEAFF. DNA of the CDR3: TGTGCCAGCAGGGGGGATGGGACCACTGAAGCTTTCTTT.

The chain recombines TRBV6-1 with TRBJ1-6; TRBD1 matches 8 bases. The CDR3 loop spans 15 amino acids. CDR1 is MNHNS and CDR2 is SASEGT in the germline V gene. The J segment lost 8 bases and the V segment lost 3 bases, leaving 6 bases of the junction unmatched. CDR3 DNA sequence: TGTGCCAGCAGTGAGTTAAGGGGACAGGATTCACCCCTCCACTTT. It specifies CASSELRGQDSPLHF.

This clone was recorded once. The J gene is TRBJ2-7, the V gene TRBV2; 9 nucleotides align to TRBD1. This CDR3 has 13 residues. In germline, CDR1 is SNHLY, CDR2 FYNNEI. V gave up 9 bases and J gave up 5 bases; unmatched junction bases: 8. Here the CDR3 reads CASFRDRENEQYF. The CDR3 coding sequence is TGTGCCAGTTTCCGGGACAGGGAGAACGAGCAGTACTTC.

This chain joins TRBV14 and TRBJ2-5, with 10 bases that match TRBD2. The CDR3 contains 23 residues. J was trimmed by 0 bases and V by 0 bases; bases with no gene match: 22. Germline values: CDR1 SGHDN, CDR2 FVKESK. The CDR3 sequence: CASSQDPLDDRGLAAMYQETQYF. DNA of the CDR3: TGTGCCAGCAGCCAAGATCCCCTCGACGACAGAGGACTAGCGGCAATGTACCAAGAGACCCAGTACTTC.

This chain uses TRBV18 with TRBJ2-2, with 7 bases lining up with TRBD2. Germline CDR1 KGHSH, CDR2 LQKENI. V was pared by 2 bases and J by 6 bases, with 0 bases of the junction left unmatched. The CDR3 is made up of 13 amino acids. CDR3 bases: TGTGCCAGCTCACCAGGACTAGCCGGGGAGCTGTTTTTT. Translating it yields CASSPGLAGELFF.

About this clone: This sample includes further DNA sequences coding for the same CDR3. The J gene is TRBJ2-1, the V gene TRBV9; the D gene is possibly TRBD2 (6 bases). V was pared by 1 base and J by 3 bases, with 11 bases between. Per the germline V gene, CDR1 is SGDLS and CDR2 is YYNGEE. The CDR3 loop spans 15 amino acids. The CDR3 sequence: CASSVSAGSYNEQFF. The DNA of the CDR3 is TGTGCCAGCAGCGTAAGCGCGGGAAGCTACAATGAGCAGTTCTTC. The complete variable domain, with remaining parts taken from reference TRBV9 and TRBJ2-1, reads DSGVTQTPKHLITATGQRVTLRCSPRSGDLSVYWYQQSLDQGLQFLIQYYNGEERAKGNILERFSAQQFPDLHSELNLSSLELGDSALYFCASSVSAGSYNEQFFGPGTRLTVL.

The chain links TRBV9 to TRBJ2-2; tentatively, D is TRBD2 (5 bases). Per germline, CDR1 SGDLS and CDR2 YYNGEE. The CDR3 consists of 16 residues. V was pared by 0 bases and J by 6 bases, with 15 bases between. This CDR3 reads CASSVATPLASGELFF. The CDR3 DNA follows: TGTGCCAGCAGCGTAGCAACCCCTCTAGCATCCGGGGAGCTGTTTTTT.

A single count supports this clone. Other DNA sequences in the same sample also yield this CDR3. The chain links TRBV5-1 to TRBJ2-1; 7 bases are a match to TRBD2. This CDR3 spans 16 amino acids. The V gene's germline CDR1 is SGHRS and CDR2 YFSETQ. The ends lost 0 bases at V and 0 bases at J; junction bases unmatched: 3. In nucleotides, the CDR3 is TGCGCCAGCAGCTTGGCCGGGAGGTCCTCCTACAATGAGCAGTTCTTC. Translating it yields CASSLAGRSSYNEQFF.

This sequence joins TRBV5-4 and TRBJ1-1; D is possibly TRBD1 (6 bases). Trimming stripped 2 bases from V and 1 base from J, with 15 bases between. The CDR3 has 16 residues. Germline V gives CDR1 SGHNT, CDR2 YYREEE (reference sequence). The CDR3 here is CASSFPEGVRNTEAFF. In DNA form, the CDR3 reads TGTGCCAGCAGCTTTCCTGAGGGGGTGAGGAACACTGAAGCTTTCTTT.

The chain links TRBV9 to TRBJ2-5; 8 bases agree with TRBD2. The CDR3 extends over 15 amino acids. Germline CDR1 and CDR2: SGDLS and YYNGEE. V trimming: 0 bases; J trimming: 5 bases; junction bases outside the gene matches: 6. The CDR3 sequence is CASSVAGGPWETQYF. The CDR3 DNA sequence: TGTGCCAGCAGCGTAGCGGGAGGGCCTTGGGAGACCCAGTACTTC.

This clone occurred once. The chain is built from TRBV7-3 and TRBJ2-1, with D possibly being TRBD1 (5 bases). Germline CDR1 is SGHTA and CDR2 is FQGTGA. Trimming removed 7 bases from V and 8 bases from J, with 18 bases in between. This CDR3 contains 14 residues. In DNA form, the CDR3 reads TGTGCCAGCAACTACGGCGCAGGGTCAGATGAGCAGTTCTTC. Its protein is CASNYGAGSDEQFF.

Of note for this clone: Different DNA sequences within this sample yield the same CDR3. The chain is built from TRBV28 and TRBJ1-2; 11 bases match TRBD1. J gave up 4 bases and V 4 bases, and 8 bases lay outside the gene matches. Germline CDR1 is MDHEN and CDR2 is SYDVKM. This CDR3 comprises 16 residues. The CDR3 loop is CASSSPGTGGGYGYTF. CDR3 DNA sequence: TGTGCCAGCAGTTCCCCGGGGACAGGGGGGGGCTATGGCTACACCTTC.

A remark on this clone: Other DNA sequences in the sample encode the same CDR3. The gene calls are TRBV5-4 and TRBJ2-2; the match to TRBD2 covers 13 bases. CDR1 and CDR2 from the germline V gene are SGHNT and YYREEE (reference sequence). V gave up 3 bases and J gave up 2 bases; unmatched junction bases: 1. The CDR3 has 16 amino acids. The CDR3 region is CASSSGLAGNTGELFF. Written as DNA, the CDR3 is TGTGCCAGCAGCTCGGGACTAGCGGGAAACACCGGGGAGCTGTTTTTT. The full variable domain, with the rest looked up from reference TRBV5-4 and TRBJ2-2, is ETGVTQSPTHLIKTRGQQVTLRCSSQSGHNTVSWYQQALGQGPQFIFQYYREEENGRGNFPPRFSGLQFPNYSSELNVNALELDDSALYLCASSSGLAGNTGELFFGEGSRLTVL.

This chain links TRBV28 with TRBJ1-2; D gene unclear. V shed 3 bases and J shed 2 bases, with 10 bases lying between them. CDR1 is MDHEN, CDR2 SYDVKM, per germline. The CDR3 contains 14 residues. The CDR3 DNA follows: TGTGCCAGCAGTTTTTACATTCCGAACTATGGCTACACCTTC. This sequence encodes CASSFYIPNYGYTF.

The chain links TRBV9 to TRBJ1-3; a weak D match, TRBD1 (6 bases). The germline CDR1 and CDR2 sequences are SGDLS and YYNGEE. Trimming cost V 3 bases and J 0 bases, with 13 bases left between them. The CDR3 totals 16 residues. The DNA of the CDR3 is TGTGCCAGCAGCGCCGGGACGGGGGCCTCTGGAAACACCATATATTTT. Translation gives CASSAGTGASGNTIYF.

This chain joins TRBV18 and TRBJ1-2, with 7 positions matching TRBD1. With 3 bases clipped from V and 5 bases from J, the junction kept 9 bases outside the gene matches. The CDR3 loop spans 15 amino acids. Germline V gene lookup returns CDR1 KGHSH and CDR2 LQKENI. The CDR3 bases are TGTGCCAGCTCACCGACGGGACAGAGTATTTATGGCTACACCTTC. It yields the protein CASSPTGQSIYGYTF.

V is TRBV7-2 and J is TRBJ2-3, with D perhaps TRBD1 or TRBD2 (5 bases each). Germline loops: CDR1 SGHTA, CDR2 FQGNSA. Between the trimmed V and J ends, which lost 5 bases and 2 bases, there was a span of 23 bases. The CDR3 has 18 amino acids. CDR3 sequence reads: CASSKLVTDTQTTDTQYF. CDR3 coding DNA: TGTGCCAGCAGCAAACTAGTGACAGACACCCAAACCACAGATACGCAGTATTTT.

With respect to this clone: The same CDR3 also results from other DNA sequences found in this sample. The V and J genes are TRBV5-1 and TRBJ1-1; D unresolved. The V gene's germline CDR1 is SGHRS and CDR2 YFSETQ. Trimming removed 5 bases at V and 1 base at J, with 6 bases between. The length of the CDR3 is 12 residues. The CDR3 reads CASSSPNTEAFF. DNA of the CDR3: TGCGCCAGCAGTAGTCCGAACACTGAAGCTTTCTTT.

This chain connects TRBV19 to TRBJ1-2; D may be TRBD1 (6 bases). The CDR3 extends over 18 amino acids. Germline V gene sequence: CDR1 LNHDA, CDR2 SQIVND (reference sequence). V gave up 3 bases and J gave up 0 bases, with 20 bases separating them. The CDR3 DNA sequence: TGTGCCAGTAGTATTAGAAAAGGGGGACCGAGTACTAACTATGGCTACACCTTC. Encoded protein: CASSIRKGGPSTNYGYTF. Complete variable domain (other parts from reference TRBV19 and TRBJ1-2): DGGITQSPKYLFRKEGQNVTLSCEQNLNHDAMYWYRQDPGQGLRLIYYSQIVNDFQKGDIAEGYSVSREKKESFPLTVTSAQKNPTAFYLCASSIRKGGPSTNYGYTFGSGTRLTVV.